Listed below are T cell receptor beta chains from one sample, sequenced in a study of CD8 T cells in ankylosing spondylitis. TCRdb processed the 5' RACE reads anew with MiXCR; each CDR3 protein has one entry. Among 250,000 or so distinct CDR3 sequences, roughly 10% were seen once, and the ten largest hold 6.8%. Sequencing input: blood, either unsorted or a sorted T cell fraction (not recorded which). The receptors were sampled from a male donor with ankylosing spondylitis or in good health (not recorded which). Each CDR3 is given with its conserved first and last residue. A D gene is named only where the DNA matches it firmly. For some rows the clone size is stated as once, few or many, or as a class when expanded; others skip it.

V gene,J gene,clone size,D gene,CDR3 protein,CDR3 DNA
TRBV28,TRBJ2-1,many,-,CASSPDGYNEQFF,TGTGCCAGCAGTCCGGACGGATACAATGAGCAGTTCTTC
TRBV29-1,TRBJ1-1,-,TRBD1,CSVAGQGMGVNTEAFF,TGCAGCGTGGCGGGACAGGGGATGGGAGTCAACACTGAAGCTTTCTTT
TRBV5-1,TRBJ2-7,few,TRBD1,CASRNPGQGYEQYF,TGCGCCAGCAGGAACCCGGGACAGGGTTACGAGCAGTACTTC
TRBV5-1,TRBJ1-1,many,-,CASREGSLNTEAFF,TGCGCCAGCAGAGAGGGGAGCTTGAACACTGAAGCTTTCTTT
TRBV5-5,TRBJ1-4,many,-,CASSSPDRANEKLFF,TGTGCCAGCAGCTCCCCGGACAGAGCTAATGAAAAACTGTTTTTT
TRBV7-3,TRBJ2-1,few,TRBD2,CASSPRPGLAGGPGEQFF,TGTGCCAGCAGCCCGCGCCCGGGACTAGCGGGGGGGCCAGGTGAGCAGTTCTTC
TRBV20-1,TRBJ2-4,many,-,CSAPRPGTGDIQYF,TGCAGTGCTCCCCGGCCCGGGACGGGGGACATTCAGTACTTC
TRBV28,TRBJ1-2,many,-,CASSLGRGLSLGYTF,TGTGCCAGCAGCCTAGGAAGAGGGCTGAGTTTGGGCTACACCTTC
TRBV4-1,TRBJ1-4,many,-,CASSRTMPPSYNEKLFF,TGCGCCAGCAGCCGCACCATGCCGCCCAGCTATAATGAAAAACTGTTTTTT
TRBV20-1,TRBJ1-1,-,TRBD1,CSASRTGRAEAFF,TGCAGTGCTAGTCGGACAGGGCGGGCTGAAGCTTTCTTT
TRBV4-1,TRBJ2-7,many,-,CASSQGGGEGKYEQYF,TGCGCCAGCAGCCAAGGCGGCGGCGAGGGGAAGTACGAGCAGTACTTC
TRBV28,TRBJ2-1,many,TRBD2,CLTGSGRTSSYNEQFF,TGTCTTACGGGTAGCGGGAGGACTAGCTCCTACAATGAGCAGTTCTTC
TRBV10-3,TRBJ2-1,few,TRBD2,CAISEDSGRAYNEQFF,TGTGCCATCAGTGAGGATAGCGGGAGGGCCTACAATGAGCAGTTCTTC
TRBV5-1,TRBJ2-3,many,-,CASSFEVAGSTDTQYF,TGCGCCAGCAGCTTTGAGGTGGCGGGGAGCACAGATACGCAGTATTTT
TRBV29-1,TRBJ1-1,many,-,CSVHRTEEGTEAFF,TGCAGCGTCCACCGGACAGAAGAGGGCACTGAAGCTTTCTTT
TRBV24-1,TRBJ2-7,many,-,CATSDPGKAYEQYF,TGTGCCACCAGTGACCCGGGCAAAGCCTACGAGCAGTACTTC
TRBV9,TRBJ2-7,many,TRBD2,CASSRGLGGYEQYF,TGTGCCAGCAGCAGGGGTTTGGGGGGGTACGAGCAGTACTTC
TRBV5-1,TRBJ2-5,many,-,CASSRLRETQYF,TGCGCCAGCAGCCGCCTTCGGGAGACCCAGTACTTC
TRBV7-2,TRBJ1-2,many,-,CASSLEIFADYTF,TGTGCCAGCAGCTTGGAGATTTTTGCAGACTACACCTTC
TRBV29-1,TRBJ2-2,many,-,CSVAGGQGITGELFF,TGCAGCGTCGCGGGGGGACAGGGAATCACCGGGGAGCTGTTTTTT
TRBV10-3,TRBJ2-7,many,TRBD2,CAIGTSGDEQYF,TGTGCCATCGGGACTAGTGGCGACGAGCAGTACTTC
TRBV6-1,TRBJ1-5,-,-,CASSQSPESNQPQHF,TGTGCCAGCAGCCAGTCACCAGAAAGCAATCAGCCCCAGCATTTT
TRBV11-2,TRBJ1-3,-,-,CASSLEQADSGNTIYF,TGTGCCAGCAGCTTAGAACAGGCGGACTCTGGAAACACCATATATTTT
TRBV28,TRBJ1-5,many,TRBD1,CASSLPQTGGVSQPQHF,TGTGCCAGCAGTTTACCCCAGACAGGGGGCGTTAGTCAGCCCCAGCATTTT
TRBV5-4,TRBJ2-3,few,-,CASSMDFTDTQYF,TGTGCCAGCAGCATGGACTTCACAGATACGCAGTATTTT
TRBV12-3/TRBV12-4,TRBJ1-1,many,-,CASSRGSGSTEAFF,TGTGCCAGCAGTCGCGGGTCAGGGTCCACTGAAGCTTTCTTT
TRBV5-1,TRBJ2-2,-,TRBD1,CATGTGSNTGELFF,TGCGCCACTGGGACAGGGTCGAACACCGGGGAGCTGTTTTTT
TRBV5-1,TRBJ2-5,few,-,CASSDPEETQYF,TGCGCCAGCAGCGATCCAGAAGAGACCCAGTACTTC
TRBV3-1,TRBJ1-5,many,TRBD1,CASSPLTGDQPQHF,TGTGCCAGCAGCCCGCTGACAGGGGATCAGCCCCAGCATTTT
TRBV12-3/TRBV12-4,TRBJ1-6,many,TRBD1,CASRGTGNSPLHF,TGTGCCAGCAGGGGGACAGGGAATTCACCCCTCCACTTT
TRBV20-1,TRBJ1-3,-,-,CSARGRDTSSGNTIYF,TGCAGTGCTAGAGGCCGGGACACGTCGTCTGGAAACACCATATATTTT
TRBV6-1,TRBJ1-5,many,-,CASKDGGHSNQPQHF,TGTGCCAGCAAGGACGGGGGGCATAGCAATCAGCCCCAGCATTTT
TRBV5-1,TRBJ2-3,many,TRBD2,CASSLGLAGRSTDTQYF,TGCGCCAGCAGCTTGGGACTAGCGGGCCGTAGCACAGATACGCAGTATTTT
TRBV5-1,TRBJ2-5,many,-,CASSFRQGVTQYF,TGCGCCAGCAGCTTTCGGCAGGGCGTGACCCAGTACTTC
TRBV12-3/TRBV12-4,TRBJ2-7,few,-,CASSPSGTRQYF,TGTGCCAGCAGTCCCTCCGGGACCCGGCAGTACTTC
TRBV7-8,TRBJ1-6,many,-,CASSSIRARNSPLHF,TGTGCCAGCAGCTCAATCCGGGCCCGTAATTCACCCCTCCACTTT
TRBV4-1,TRBJ2-7,few,TRBD1,CASSPGQGANEQYF,TGCGCCAGCAGCCCAGGACAGGGGGCTAACGAGCAGTACTTC
TRBV5-1,TRBJ2-2,many,TRBD2,CASSFLGLAGSNTGELFF,TGCGCCAGCAGCTTCCTCGGGCTAGCGGGATCGAACACCGGGGAGCTGTTTTTT
TRBV12-3/TRBV12-4,TRBJ2-7,few,-,CASSFEDYEQYF,TGTGCCAGCAGTTTTGAGGACTACGAGCAGTACTTC
TRBV6-2/TRBV6-3,TRBJ1-5,-,-,CASSFPGPQEGNQPQHF,TGTGCCAGCAGTTTCCCGGGACCCCAAGAGGGCAATCAGCCCCAGCATTTT
TRBV20-1,TRBJ1-1,-,TRBD1,CSARVPGGDMNTEAFF,TGCAGTGCTAGAGTACCAGGGGGGGACATGAACACTGAAGCTTTCTTT
TRBV20-1,TRBJ1-1,-,-,CSALGRKNTEAFF,TGCAGTGCTCTGGGACGGAAGAACACTGAAGCTTTCTTT
TRBV5-1,TRBJ2-7,many,TRBD1,CASSLVITGGSYEQYF,TGCGCCAGCAGCTTGGTCATTACAGGGGGGTCCTACGAGCAGTACTTC
TRBV20-1,TRBJ1-5,many,TRBD1,CSARLGAGGQPQHF,TGCAGTGCTAGATTGGGGGCAGGGGGTCAGCCCCAGCATTTT
TRBV5-1,TRBJ2-7,many,-,CASSPGGGPGYEQYF,TGCGCCAGCAGCCCCGGAGGGGGGCCGGGGTACGAGCAGTACTTC
TRBV15,TRBJ1-5,-,-,CATSRGLSNQPQHF,TGTGCCACCAGCAGAGGTTTGAGCAATCAGCCCCAGCATTTT
TRBV10-3,TRBJ2-1,many,-,CAISDSGASYNEQFF,TGTGCCATCAGTGATTCCGGAGCCTCCTACAATGAGCAGTTCTTC
TRBV5-1,TRBJ1-2,many,-,CASSLTGFDGYTF,TGCGCCAGCAGCTTGACCGGGTTTGATGGCTACACCTTC
TRBV20-1,TRBJ1-2,few,-,CCARDPPGASANYGYTF,TGCTGTGCTAGAGATCCGCCAGGGGCGAGTGCTAACTATGGCTACACCTTC
TRBV19,TRBJ2-2,few,TRBD1,CASFIGTGGGGELFF,TGTGCCAGCTTCATCGGGACAGGAGGCGGCGGGGAGCTGTTTTTT
TRBV6-5,TRBJ2-2,many,-,CASSYSGTGELFF,TGTGCCAGCAGTTACAGTGGTACCGGGGAGCTGTTTTTT
TRBV11-2,TRBJ1-4,-,TRBD1,CASSFTGTGNEKLFF,TGTGCCAGCAGCTTCACCGGGACAGGGAATGAAAAACTGTTTTTT
TRBV4-1,TRBJ2-5,-,-,CASSQKREEGRLVCF,TGCGCCAGCAGCCAAAAACGAGAAGAGGGGAGATTAGTGTGCTTC
TRBV7-9,TRBJ2-1,few,-,CASSSPGGVANEQFF,TGTGCCAGCAGCTCCCCTGGAGGGGTGGCCAATGAGCAGTTCTTC
TRBV20-1,TRBJ2-2,few,TRBD2,CSATRLAVLTGELFF,TGCAGTGCTACTCGGCTAGCGGTTCTCACCGGGGAGCTGTTTTTT
TRBV7-6,TRBJ2-5,many,-,CASSRAQETQYF,TGTGCCAGCAGCCGCGCTCAAGAGACCCAGTACTTC
TRBV12-3/TRBV12-4,TRBJ2-7,many,TRBD2,CASSPLAGVGYEQYF,TGTGCCAGCAGTCCGCTAGCGGGCGTAGGCTACGAGCAGTACTTC
TRBV7-7,TRBJ2-3,few,TRBD1,CASTSRPGQLSTDTQYF,TGTGCCAGCACTTCCCGACCGGGACAGTTAAGCACAGATACGCAGTATTTT